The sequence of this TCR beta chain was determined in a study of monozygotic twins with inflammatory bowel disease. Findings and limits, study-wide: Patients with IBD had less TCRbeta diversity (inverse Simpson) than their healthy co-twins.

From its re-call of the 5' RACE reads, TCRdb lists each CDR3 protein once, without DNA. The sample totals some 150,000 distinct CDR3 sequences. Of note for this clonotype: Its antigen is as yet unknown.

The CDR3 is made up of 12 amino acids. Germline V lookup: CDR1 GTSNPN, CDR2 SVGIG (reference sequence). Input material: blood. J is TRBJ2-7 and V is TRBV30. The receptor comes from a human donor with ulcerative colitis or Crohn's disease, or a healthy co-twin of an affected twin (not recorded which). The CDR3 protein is CAWSVGSYEQYF.